The present T cell receptor beta chain was sequenced within a study of cytomegalovirus exposure and HLA in healthy donors. A note on this clone: As yet, its antigen is unknown.

Overall study results and limits: According to a later analysis, TCR clusters from the first cohort tended to co-occur in the roughly 120 validation repertoires.

The CDR3 covers 15 residues. In germline, CDR1 is SGHDT, CDR2 YYEEEE. The junction had 5 bases not matched to a gene; V was cut back by 3 bases and J by 0 bases. Here immunoSEQ multiplex PCR was the method, and the copy in TCRdb shows in-frame clones only, minus some. Of about 110,000 clones detected, more than 90% appear once; the ten largest clones hold roughly 0.7%. The TCR was taken from a woman younger than 30 in good health and CMV-seronegative. The chain uses TRBV5-6 and TRBJ2-5; 7 nucleotides align to TRBD1. The specimen sequenced was PBMCs. CDR3 residues: CASSWIDRDQETQYF. Here the CDR3 DNA reads TGTGCCAGCAGCTGGATCGACAGGGACCAAGAGACCCAGTACTTC.